Below, 27 T cell receptor beta chains from the same sample are listed, as sequenced in a study of T-cell reconstitution after alpha-beta-depleted transplantation in children. TCRbeta library construction was performed incorporating unique molecular identifiers. Using its own MiXCR run on the PCR reads, TCRdb lists one record per CDR3 protein. The table lists 130,000 to 150,000 distinct CDR3 sequences, about 9% of them singletons. Material: PBMCs, mostly from graft donor cells, obtained 180 days after TCRalphabeta/CD19-depleted stem cell transplant. Receptor source: a female patient aged 2 to 10 who had a stem cell transplant for congenital amegakaryocytic thrombocytopenia, so the T cells may come from the graft donor.

This clonotype was counted at least ten times. The gene calls are TRBV29-1 and TRBJ1-1; 8 positions match TRBD1. The CDR3 extends over 13 amino acids. CDR1 is SQVTM and CDR2 is ANQGSEA in the germline V gene. J lost 11 bases, V lost 1 base, and 9 bases had no gene match. The CDR3 here is CSVEVVGQGAAFF. The CDR3 DNA sequence: TGCAGCGTTGAAGTCGTAGGACAGGGAGCGGCTTTCTTT.

This clonotype showed up just a few times. The chain recombines TRBV3-1 with TRBJ1-5; D unclear. V was shortened by 0 bases and J by 6 bases, with 9 bases between the two germline ends. The CDR3 covers 14 residues. Germline V CDR1 and CDR2: LGHDT, YNNKEL (reference sequence). This CDR3 reads CASSQDNAGQPQHF. CDR3 coding DNA: TGTGCCAGCAGCCAAGACAACGCAGGTCAGCCCCAGCATTTT. Full variable domain (remainder filled in from reference TRBV3-1 and TRBJ1-5): DTAVSQTPKYLVTQMGNDKSIKCEQNLGHDTMYWYKQDSKKFLKIMFSYNNKELIINETVPNRFSPKSPDKAHLNLHINSLELGDSAVYFCASSQDNAGQPQHFGDGTRLSIL.

This clonotype was observed a handful of times. The rearrangement links TRBV7-9 to TRBJ2-7; 11 positions match TRBD2. Germline values: CDR1 SEHNR, CDR2 FQNEAQ (reference sequence). This CDR3 is built from 14 residues. The V segment lost 5 bases and the J segment 3 bases; nucleotides outside the gene matches: 3. CDR3 in DNA: TGTGCCAGCAGCGTCGGGACTAGCGGCTACGAGCAGTACTTC. It codes for CASSVGTSGYEQYF. Supplemented by reference TRBV7-9 and TRBJ2-7, the full variable domain reads DTGVSQNPRHKITKRGQNVTFRCDPISEHNRLYWYRQTLGQGPEFLTYFQNEAQLEKSRLLSDRFSAERPKGSFSTLEIQRTEQGDSAMYLCASSVGTSGYEQYFGPGTRLTVT.

At least ten counts were recorded for this clonotype. V and J are TRBV10-3 and TRBJ2-7; D may correspond to TRBD1 or TRBD2 (5 bases each). The CDR3 is 16 residues long. Germline V gives CDR1 ENHRY, CDR2 SYGVKD. The V and J ends lost 3 bases and 2 bases respectively, with 17 bases between them. The CDR3 loop reads CAISDLGTEMPYEQYF. The CDR3 nucleotides are TGTGCCATCAGTGACCTGGGGACGGAGATGCCCTACGAGCAGTACTTC.

This clonotype was observed at least ten times. The CDR3 DNA reads TGTGCCAGCAGCTTCGGATATGGCAATCAGCCCCAGCATTTT. The encoded protein is CASSFGYGNQPQHF. This sequence joins TRBV28 and TRBJ1-5; D is undetermined. Trimming left V 6 bases short and J 2 bases short, with 11 bases between. This CDR3 spans 14 amino acids. Germline CDR1 reads MDHEN; CDR2 reads SYDVKM.

This clonotype has at least ten counts. This sequence joins TRBV20-1 and TRBJ2-7, with D unclear. Germline loops: CDR1 DFQATT, CDR2 SNEGSKA (reference sequence). The V gene lost 0 bases and the J gene lost 2 bases, with 11 bases spanning the gap. This CDR3 has 14 amino acids. The CDR3, as DNA: TGCAGTGCTAGAGAATCTGATGGTACCTACGAGCAGTACTTC. Translation gives CSARESDGTYEQYF.

This clonotype was recorded at least ten times. CDR3 sequence: CSVDSWGETDTQYF. The CDR3 coding sequence is TGCAGCGTTGACAGTTGGGGGGAAACAGATACGCAGTATTTT. The V call is TRBV29-1, the J call TRBJ2-3; weak D call: TRBD2 (6 bases). This CDR3 is 14 amino acids long. CDR1 SQVTM and CDR2 ANQGSEA come from the germline V gene. V lost 3 bases, J lost 3 bases, and 13 bases lay in between.

This clonotype was seen repeatedly, ten times or more. Here the CDR3 reads CSATGGGTDTQYF. For the CDR3, the DNA is TGCAGTGCTACAGGGGGCGGGACAGATACGCAGTATTTT. This chain links TRBV20-1 with TRBJ2-3, with 8 bases matching TRBD1. Germline CDR1 is DFQATT and CDR2 is SNEGSKA (reference sequence). J was trimmed by 3 bases and V by 4 bases; bases with no gene match: 3. The CDR3 is 13 residues long.

This clonotype has ten or more counts. The chain joins TRBV28 to TRBJ2-2, with TRBD1 as a possible D gene (6 bases). The V and J ends lost 3 bases and 0 bases respectively, with 11 bases between them. The germline gives CDR1 MDHEN, CDR2 SYDVKM. This CDR3 spans 16 amino acids. CDR3 nucleotide sequence: TGTGCCAGCAGTTTTACAGGGAACCCGAACACCGGGGAGCTGTTTTTT. Protein product: CASSFTGNPNTGELFF.

This chain joins TRBV6-1 and TRBJ2-7; D might be TRBD2 (5 bases). Between the trimmed V and J ends, which lost 2 bases and 3 bases, there was a span of 11 bases. The CDR3 totals 14 residues. The V gene's germline CDR1 is MNHNS and CDR2 SASEGT. The CDR3 bases are TGTGCCAGCAGTGAACTAGCCGGTCTCTACGAGCAGTACTTC. It encodes CASSELAGLYEQYF.

This clonotype was seen at least ten times. The chain employs TRBV20-1 and TRBJ2-5, with 12 nucleotides matching TRBD2. V lost 5 bases to trimming and J lost 4 bases; unmatched junction nucleotides: 8. The CDR3 spans 15 residues. Per germline, CDR1 DFQATT and CDR2 SNEGSKA (reference sequence). The chain's CDR3 is CSAPRLAGDSETQYF. In DNA form, the CDR3 reads TGCAGTGCTCCACGACTAGCGGGGGACTCAGAGACCCAGTACTTC.

The chain is built from TRBV7-2 and TRBJ1-5; 9 bases align to TRBD1. The V and J ends lost 1 base and 4 bases, in that order; junction bases with no gene match: 2. The CDR3 is 15 residues long. CDR1 is SGHTA, CDR2 FQGNSA, per germline. The CDR3, as DNA: TGTGCCAGCAGCTTAGTGGGGACAGGGAATCAGCCCCAGCATTTT. Translated, it gives CASSLVGTGNQPQHF.

This clonotype was observed at least ten times. The chain combines TRBV7-2 with TRBJ1-6, with 8 bases that match TRBD1. The J segment lost 19 bases and the V segment lost 5 bases, leaving 19 bases of the junction unmatched. This CDR3 has 15 residues. The germline V gene has CDR1 SGHTA and CDR2 FQGNSA. CDR3 sequence (DNA): TGTGCCAGCAGCGCAGGGGACAGGCCACAGGTCCCCAATCACTTT. This sequence encodes CASSAGDRPQVPNHF.

This clonotype has at least ten counts. V gene TRBV28 combines with J gene TRBJ2-7; TRBD2 is a possible D gene (5 bases). V lost 5 bases and J 9 bases, leaving 17 bases between the germline ends. Germline lookup yields CDR1 MDHEN and CDR2 SYDVKM. The CDR3 totals 13 residues. In DNA, the CDR3 is TGTGCCAGCAGTCCTGACAAGCCCCGGGGGCAGTACTTC. Its translation: CASSPDKPRGQYF.

This clonotype was recorded many times. This rearrangement joins TRBV9 to TRBJ1-3; 7 nucleotides align to TRBD1. The trim removed 0 bases at V and 3 bases at J, leaving 3 bases unmatched. There are 15 residues in the CDR3. Germline values: CDR1 SGDLS, CDR2 YYNGEE. The DNA for the CDR3 is TGTGCCAGCAGCGTAGATCACAGGGGTGGAAACACCATATATTTT. It codes for CASSVDHRGGNTIYF.

As to this clonotype: Being one base from a much bigger clone, this may be a read error. J is TRBJ2-5 and V is TRBV5-1, with unresolved D. In germline, CDR1 is SGHRS, CDR2 YFSETQ. The V end was cut by 6 bases, the J end by 2 bases, with 8 bases between. This CDR3 has 12 amino acids. The CDR3 region is CASTQAQETQYF. The CDR3 DNA reads TGCGCCAGCACGCAAGCGCAAGAGACCCAGTACTTC.

This clonotype was observed a handful of times. The chain combines TRBV10-3 with TRBJ2-7, with 10 bases identical to TRBD2. Germline loops: CDR1 ENHRY, CDR2 SYGVKD. V lost 4 bases, J lost 3 bases, and 9 bases stayed unmatched. The CDR3 loop spans 16 amino acids. Here the CDR3 DNA reads TGTGCCATCAGTGCCGTTAGGACTAGCGGAGGCTACGAGCAGTACTTC. This codes for CAISAVRTSGGYEQYF.

This clonotype occurred a few times. This chain uses TRBV30 with TRBJ1-1, with D hard to call. Trimming removed 2 bases from V and 5 bases from J, with 6 bases in between. The CDR3 spans 11 residues. Germline assignment: CDR1 GTSNPN and CDR2 SVGIG (reference sequence). In nucleotides, the CDR3 is TGTGCCTGGAGTCGAGGGACTGAAGCTTTCTTT. It yields the protein CAWSRGTEAFF.

The J gene is TRBJ2-6, the V gene TRBV21-1; the tabulated D call, TRBD1, remains unverified against the DNA. TRBV21-1 is a pseudogene. This CDR3 has 18 residues. The CDR3 coding sequence is TGTGCCAGCAGATCCCCCGGACAGGCGAGCTCTGGGGCCAACGGCCTGACTTTC. Amino acid sequence: CASRSPGQASSGANGLTF.

The rearrangement uses TRBV12-3 or TRBV12-4 and TRBJ2-5; possibly TRBD1 for D (5 bases). V was clipped by 5 bases and J by 1 base, with 11 bases between them. The CDR3 covers 14 residues. The CDR3 sequence: CASSIGQIQETQYF. The CDR3 bases are TGTGCCAGCAGTATCGGACAAATCCAAGAGACCCAGTACTTC.

In its sample, this clonotype was seen many times. The J gene is TRBJ2-1, the V gene TRBV29-1; possibly TRBD2 for D (5 bases). Germline V gene data show CDR1 as SQVTM and CDR2 as ANQGSEA. The CDR3 runs 14 residues. Trimming pared 3 bases from V and 2 bases from J, leaving 11 bases between. CDR3: CSVDSSRPYNEQFF. The CDR3 DNA follows: TGCAGCGTTGATTCTAGCCGACCCTACAATGAGCAGTTCTTC.

This clonotype was picked up many times. The CDR3 sequence is CSVEDLDSPYGYTF. The CDR3 region has the DNA TGCAGCGTTGAAGATCTGGACAGTCCCTATGGCTACACCTTC. This rearrangement joins TRBV29-1 to TRBJ1-2, with a weak D call TRBD1 (6 bases). CDR1 is SQVTM and CDR2 is ANQGSEA in the germline V gene. The V end lost 0 bases, the J end lost 4 bases, and 12 bases lay between the germline ends. The CDR3 sequence is 14 residues long.

The J gene is TRBJ1-4, the V gene TRBV28, with D uncertain. The germline V gene has CDR1 MDHEN and CDR2 SYDVKM. Trimming cost V 1 base and J 3 bases, with 15 bases left between them. The CDR3 has 17 residues. The CDR3 sequence is CASSLFARVVSNEKLFF. DNA of the CDR3: TGTGCCAGCAGTTTATTCGCCCGTGTGGTCTCTAATGAAAAACTGTTTTTT.

This clonotype showed up many times. This chain links TRBV21-1 with TRBJ2-5; the table gives TRBD1 as D, unverified against the DNA. TRBV21-1 represents a pseudogene. CDR3 length: 17 residues. CDR3 sequence (DNA): TGTGCCAGCAGCAAAGACCCGGGACAGGGACGACAAGAGACCCAGTACTTC. This codes for CASSKDPGQGRQETQYF.

This chain joins TRBV27 and TRBJ2-7; D call uncertain. The V gene's germline CDR1 is MNHEY and CDR2 SMNVEV (reference sequence). Trimming removed 4 bases at V and 1 base at J, with 14 bases between. The CDR3 has 15 residues. The CDR3 sequence: CASSYRAVRSYEQYF. Written as DNA, the CDR3 is TGTGCCAGCAGTTACCGGGCCGTCAGGTCCTACGAGCAGTACTTC.

This clonotype came up many times. The gene calls are TRBV28 and TRBJ1-1, with 9 bases identical to TRBD1. V lost 6 bases, J lost 1 base, and 9 bases stayed unmatched. There are 16 residues in the CDR3. CDR1 is MDHEN and CDR2 is SYDVKM in the germline V gene. The CDR3: CASRHTQGAGNTEAFF. The CDR3 nucleotides read TGTGCCAGCAGACATACACAGGGGGCGGGGAACACTGAAGCTTTCTTT.

The chain uses TRBV10-3 and TRBJ2-3, with 8 bases fitting TRBD1. CDR3 length: 14 residues. CDR1 ENHRY and CDR2 SYGVKD come from the germline V gene. Trimming cost V 9 bases and J 0 bases; bases outside gene matches: 5. The CDR3 DNA follows: TGTGCCATTCGACAGGGGCCTAGCACAGATACGCAGTATTTT. Amino acid sequence: CAIRQGPSTDTQYF.